This T cell receptor (beta chain) comes out of a study of Ad26.COV2.S vaccination and SARS-CoV-2 variants. Study-level background: Among those in the COV1001 Ad26.COV2.S trial arm was the donor. Participants got Ad26.COV2.S intramuscularly, once or twice 56 days apart.

With respect to this clone: Its antigen is not known.

The study, taken as a whole, reports: Quantification of TCR breadth and depth may have yielded underestimates of total T cell responses.

TCRdb's copy holds only in-frame clones and misses some; the assay was immunoSEQ multiplex PCR. The table lists some 320,000 clones, about 86% of them singletons. Per germline, CDR1 MNHEY and CDR2 SVGAGI. This CDR3 comprises 12 residues. Trimming removed 4 bases at V and 7 bases at J, with 10 bases between. Sample treatment: roughly 19 received Ad26.COV2.S at low or high dose, single or two shots; a few received placebo; per-sample allocation not given. Samples were taken on day 63 after the first vaccine or placebo injection. This adult donor, from Boston, was 18-55 years old. The TCR comes from a person between 18 and 60 years old who received the Ad26.COV2.S COVID-19 vaccine or a placebo. Sequenced material: peripheral blood, taken in a trial of Ad26.COV2.S vaccine versus placebo. This sequence joins TRBV6-5 and TRBJ1-2; the D is unclear. CDR3: CASSSFRSGYTF. DNA of the CDR3: TGTGCCAGCAGTTCCTTTAGGTCTGGCTACACCTTC.